The entry below gives a single T cell receptor beta chain sequence along with its context. Its antigen is not yet known. No base quality values were provided; no much bigger clone lies one nucleotide off. TCRbeta CDR3 regions were amplified from genomic DNA by means of the immunoSEQ Assay, a bias-controlled multiplex PCR. From the authors' description of their analysis: Within the assay, amplification of reference gene primers was used to estimate how many nucleated cells each sample contained. To quantify the absolute abundance of each unique TCRbeta CDR3 rearrangement, sequence reads were collapsed and filtered. For each sample, productive Simpson clonality was calculated by taking the square root of Simpson's diversity index across productive rearrangements. The immuneACCESS repertoire file appears here via TCRdb, limited to in-frame rearrangements. These files lack a portion of the clones; in checked studies, under half of the deficit traces to unresolved V genes, and the cause of the others is not known. The DNA was the basis for D and trimming; V, J and clone size are from that table. In this sample the table shows fewer than 450,000 clones, more than 70% of which occur a single time. The top ten clones comprise approximately 12% of the sample.

This record comes from a study of blood T cell repertoires in COVID-19 (dated by TCRdb to about 2020). About the investigation overall: Samples from collaborators originated in the United States, Italy and Spain and spanned both the acute and convalescent phases of COVID-19. The prospective study material was composed of cDNA or gDNA derived from T cells, B-cell-depleted T cells, or PBMCs. Subjects who had been exposed to COVID-19, were actively infected with it, or had recovered from it provided the deeply sampled blood TCRbeta repertoires that made up the dataset. The repertoires were made available in a free public database intended to serve as a resource for research on the immune response to SARS-CoV-2. Samples were obtained from the ongoing ImmuneRACE study (first 160 participants) and from over 1,000 subjects provided by 6 global collaborators. The sample metadata nearly always contained a de-identified subject ID, COVID-19 status, age in years and sex. Where HLA class I and class II types were available, the types were taken from metadata supplied by the sample provider, not from assay-based typing. Overall study results and their limits: The quantity of clinical and demographic metadata differed by source and by participant and was supplied without curation.

Taken from cysteine to phenylalanine, the CDR3 has 15 residues. CDR3 DNA is the only sequence kept; it has 45 bases, read in frame from the first base. V loses 3 bases, J loses 4 bases, and the germline ends lie 12 bases apart. For CDR1 and CDR2, the germline V gene (reference sequence) lists LNHDA and SQIVND. In Seattle, one collaborating source enrolled patients while the infection was active and tracked those patients longitudinally over the course of disease. The collaborating institutions used their own protocols to collect whole blood in K2EDTA tubes. For TCRbeta analysis, collaborators shipped samples in one of three forms: frozen whole blood, isolated PBMCs, or DNA extracted from either of those sample types.

The rearrangement joined TRBV19 to TRBJ2-2; the best D guess is TRBD2, with 5 bases matching. Sequencing was done on a sample of peripheral blood. The sequence came from a woman in her fifties or sixties with COVID-19, enrolled during active disease. The nucleotides are TGTGCCAGTAGTATCGGGTCAGGACTCACCGGGGAGCTGTTTTTT. It translates as CASSIGSGLTGELFF.